A single sample gave rise to the 22 T cell receptor beta chains below, sequenced in a study of neurological immune-mediated disorders. The time point was: technical triplicate 3. Via MiXCR, TCRdb re-called the 5' RACE reads, giving one row per CDR3 protein. The sample comprises about 31,000 distinct CDR3 sequences, about a sixth of which are singletons, and approximately 5% rests with the top ten. The source material was CD4+ T cells from blood. These receptors all stem from a female donor with HTLV-1-associated myelopathy (HAM/TSP).

This clonotype was seen repeatedly, ten times or more. The chain has TRBV10-2 and TRBJ1-1, with TRBD1 as a possible D gene (5 bases). CDR3 length equals 17 residues. Trimming pared 8 bases from V and 1 base from J, leaving 23 bases between. Germline lookup yields CDR1 WSHSY and CDR2 SAAADI. In nucleotides, the CDR3 is TGCGCCAGCTCGAAACATTCAAACCCACAGGAGAACACTGAAGCTTTCTTT. Protein: CASSKHSNPQENTEAFF.

The table lists this clonotype with many counts. J is TRBJ2-3 and V is TRBV28; D is undetermined. The V end lost 6 bases, the J end lost 4 bases, and 14 bases lay between the germline ends. The CDR3 contains 14 residues. Germline CDR1 reads MDHEN; CDR2 reads SYDVKM. CDR3 in DNA: TGTGCCAGCAGCGCGGCTATCGGTCCAGATACGCAGTATTTT. As protein: CASSAAIGPDTQYF.

The chain recombines TRBV2 with TRBJ2-7, with 7 bases aligning to TRBD2. There are 13 residues in the CDR3. V was clipped by 6 bases and J by 7 bases; unmatched bases: 9. The V gene's germline CDR1 is SNHLY and CDR2 FYNNEI. The CDR3 bases are TGTGCCAGCAGCTTGTGGGGGGGGAATGAGCAGTACTTC. As protein: CASSLWGGNEQYF.

This clonotype was seen repeatedly, ten times or more. The chain carries TRBV4-2 and TRBJ2-4, with a tentative D call TRBD1 (6 bases). The germline V and J ends were trimmed by 0 bases and 6 bases, with 6 bases remaining between them. Germline V gene data show CDR1 as LGHNA and CDR2 as YNFKEQ. The CDR3 runs to 13 residues. CDR3 residues: CASSQETGNIQYF. In nucleotides, the CDR3 is TGTGCCAGCAGCCAAGAGACAGGAAACATTCAGTACTTC.

This clonotype was seen ten or more times. J is TRBJ2-1 and V is TRBV2; 11 bases are shared with TRBD2. CDR3 size: 15 residues. The junction had 4 bases not matched to a gene; V was cut back by 3 bases and J by 6 bases. Looked up from germline, CDR1 is SNHLY and CDR2 is FYNNEI. The chain's CDR3 is CASSELAGGSNEQFF. In DNA form, the CDR3 reads TGTGCCAGCAGTGAGCTAGCGGGGGGATCCAATGAGCAGTTCTTC.

This clonotype was detected many times. V and J are TRBV18 and TRBJ2-3; D is possibly TRBD2 (5 bases). The CDR3 runs to 14 residues. The V end was cut by 2 bases, the J end by 1 base, with 7 bases between. Per germline, CDR1 KGHSH and CDR2 LQKENI. As DNA, the CDR3 is TGTGCCAGCTCACCAGTGCGGGGCACAGATACGCAGTATTTT. Encoded protein: CASSPVRGTDTQYF.

With regard to this clonotype: This may come from a read error, since a much larger clone is one base off. The chain joins TRBV11-3 to TRBJ2-2; perhaps D is TRBD1 or TRBD2 (5 bases each). Germline CDR1 is SGHNT and CDR2 is YENEEA. This CDR3 is built from 13 residues. CDR3 DNA sequence: TGTGCCAGCAGCGTAGACGGGACCAGGGAGCTGTTTTTT. Translated, it gives CASSVDGTRELFF.

This clonotype was recorded at least ten times. V gene TRBV11-3 combines with J gene TRBJ1-1, with a weak D call TRBD1 (5 bases). Germline-derived CDR1 and CDR2 are SGHNT and YENEEA. This CDR3 contains 14 residues. Between the trimmed V and J ends, which lost 1 base and 2 bases, there was a span of 8 bases. CDR3 bases: TGTGCCAGCAGCTTAGGGCAGGGTAACACTGAAGCTTTCTTT. Amino acids: CASSLGQGNTEAFF.

V gene TRBV5-8 combines with J gene TRBJ2-3; D might be TRBD2 (6 bases). From germline, CDR1 is SGHTS and CDR2 YDEGEE. Deletions cut 5 bases from V and 2 bases from J, with 15 bases between. This CDR3 has 15 residues. The CDR3 protein is CASSSKIADTDTQYF. CDR3 bases: TGTGCCAGCAGTTCGAAAATAGCGGACACAGATACGCAGTATTTT.

This clonotype was detected many times. V and J are TRBV12-3 or TRBV12-4 and TRBJ2-3, with 9 positions matching TRBD1. The CDR3 is made up of 15 amino acids. V lost 4 bases and J lost 2; bases outside the gene matches: 4. In nucleotides, the CDR3 is TGTGCCAGCAGTTCCCGGGACAGGGCCACAGATACGCAGTATTTT. This translates into CASSSRDRATDTQYF.

This clonotype was detected ten times or more. The genes are TRBV6-1 and TRBJ2-5, with 8 bases aligning to TRBD2. This CDR3 is built from 16 residues. CDR1 MNHNS and CDR2 SASEGT come from the germline V gene. V gave up 5 bases and J gave up 4 bases; unmatched junction bases: 12. The CDR3 reads CASSLAGLMVGETQYF. CDR3 DNA: TGTGCCAGCAGTTTAGCGGGACTGATGGTAGGAGAGACCCAGTACTTC.

This clonotype was observed many times. The rearrangement joins TRBV12-3 or TRBV12-4 to TRBJ2-2, with D perhaps TRBD1 (6 bases). The CDR3 totals 13 residues. Trimming took 6 bases from V and 4 from J, leaving 9 bases between them. This CDR3 reads CASRTGSTGELFF. The CDR3, as DNA: TGTGCCAGCAGAACAGGGTCCACCGGGGAGCTGTTTTTT.

This clonotype was detected ten times or more. The CDR3 nucleotides are TGCGCCAGCAGCTTGGGTTTAGTAGGAAATGAGCAGTTCTTC. Its translation is CASSLGLVGNEQFF. V is TRBV5-1 and J is TRBJ2-1; D remains unclear. CDR1 SGHRS and CDR2 YFSETQ come from the germline V gene. There are 14 residues in the CDR3. Trimming took 0 bases from V and 7 from J, leaving 11 bases between them. The variable domain in full, completed from reference TRBV5-1 and TRBJ2-1, reads KAGVTQTPRYLIKTRGQQVTLSCSPISGHRSVSWYQQTPGQGLQFLFEYFSETQRNKGNFPGRFSGRQFSNSRSEMNVSTLELGDSALYLCASSLGLVGNEQFFGPGTRLTVL.

This clonotype showed up many times. The chain is built from TRBV6-1 and TRBJ2-5, with a weak D call TRBD2 (7 bases). The germline V gene encodes CDR1 MNHNS and CDR2 SASEGT. The CDR3 covers 16 residues. V dropped 0 bases and J dropped 4 bases, with 15 bases sitting between them. The CDR3 here is CASSEARMGGRETQYF. In DNA, the CDR3 is TGTGCCAGCAGTGAAGCGCGCATGGGGGGGCGAGAGACCCAGTACTTC.

This clonotype was found many times. This sequence joins TRBV7-2 and TRBJ1-5; 11 bases align to TRBD1. Germline-derived CDR1 and CDR2 are SGHTA and FQGNSA. CDR3 size: 17 residues. With V trimmed by 5 bases and J by 1 base, 7 bases remained unmatched. CDR3 sequence (DNA): TGTGCCAGCAGCATGGACAGGGGGCGCGGGAGCAATCAGCCCCAGCATTTT. Amino acids: CASSMDRGRGSNQPQHF.

This clonotype came up many times. The chain links TRBV5-6 to TRBJ1-3; D possibly corresponds to TRBD1 (5 bases). CDR1 SGHDT and CDR2 YYEEEE come from the germline V gene. The V end lost 0 bases, the J end lost 6 bases, and 10 bases lay between the germline ends. CDR3 length: 14 amino acids. CDR3 protein: CASSLERGANTIYF. CDR3 bases: TGTGCCAGCAGCTTGGAACGGGGCGCAAACACCATATATTTT. Based on the CDR3 plus reference TRBV5-6 and TRBJ1-3, the full variable domain is DAGVTQSPTHLIKTRGQQVTLRCSPKSGHDTVSWYQQALGQGPQFIFQYYEEEERQRGNFPDRFSGHQFPNYSSELNVNALLLGDSALYLCASSLERGANTIYFGEGSWLTVV.

The sample holds many counts of this clonotype. CDR3: CASSPGGTSGYEQYF. CDR3 in DNA: TGCGCCAGCAGCCCGGGTGGGACTAGCGGCTACGAGCAGTACTTC. The genes are TRBV5-1 and TRBJ2-7; 11 bases agree with TRBD2. Germline trimming cut 4 bases from V and 3 bases from J; bases unmatched to any gene: 6. The CDR3 has 15 amino acids. Per the germline V gene, CDR1 is SGHRS and CDR2 is YFSETQ. Full variable domain (outside the CDR3, taken from reference TRBV5-1 and TRBJ2-7): KAGVTQTPRYLIKTRGQQVTLSCSPISGHRSVSWYQQTPGQGLQFLFEYFSETQRNKGNFPGRFSGRQFSNSRSEMNVSTLELGDSALYLCASSPGGTSGYEQYFGPGTRLTVT.

This clonotype is classed as medium-sized. The J gene is TRBJ2-5, the V gene TRBV6-5; TRBD2 agrees at 8 bases. The germline V gene encodes CDR1 MNHEY and CDR2 SVGAGI. V trimming: 6 bases; J trimming: 3 bases; junction bases outside the gene matches: 3. This CDR3 spans 13 amino acids. The CDR3 protein is CASRPAGEETQYF. In nucleotides, the CDR3 is TGTGCCAGCAGACCAGCGGGAGAAGAGACCCAGTACTTC.

This clonotype was seen repeatedly, ten times or more. This chain connects TRBV20-1 to TRBJ2-2, with TRBD1 identical over 9 bases. V shed 1 base, J shed 6 bases, and the junction held 6 bases outside the gene matches. This CDR3 is 15 amino acids long. CDR1 is DFQATT, CDR2 SNEGSKA, per germline (reference sequence). The DNA for the CDR3 is TGCAGTGCTAGAGCCACAGGGGGCAAAGCCGGGGAGCTGTTTTTT. This encodes CSARATGGKAGELFF.

On this clonotype: A much bigger clone sits one base away, suggesting this may be a read error. This sequence joins TRBV4-2 and TRBJ1-2; TRBD1 might be the D (5 bases). Germline values: CDR1 LGHNA, CDR2 YNFKEQ. The CDR3 has 16 amino acids. CDR3 sequence (DNA): TGTGTCAGCAGCCAAGAAGAGGACACCTCCTTAGGAGGCTACACCTTC. Its protein is CVSSQEEDTSLGGYTF.

This clonotype was counted at least ten times. This rearrangement joins TRBV5-1 to TRBJ1-4, with a weak D call TRBD1 (6 bases). This CDR3 comprises 15 residues. The V end lost 4 bases, the J end lost 2 bases, and 12 bases lay between the germline ends. Germline V gene lookup returns CDR1 SGHRS and CDR2 YFSETQ. The CDR3 DNA reads as TGCGCCAGCAGCGATACGGGGGGCACTAATGAAAAACTGTTTTTT. It yields the protein CASSDTGGTNEKLFF.

The chain uses TRBV5-1 and TRBJ2-5; 10 positions match TRBD1. This CDR3 has 15 residues. Germline-derived CDR1 and CDR2 are SGHRS and YFSETQ. V was pared by 3 bases and J by 3 bases, with 5 bases of the junction left unmatched. The CDR3 sequence is CASSSSGTGEETQYF. The CDR3 DNA reads as TGCGCCAGCAGCTCGTCCGGGACAGGGGAAGAGACCCAGTACTTC.